Listed below are T cell receptor beta chains from one sample, sequenced in a study of cytomegalovirus exposure and HLA in healthy donors. Sequencing was performed with immunoSEQ multiplex PCR; in TCRdb, only in-frame clones are kept and a portion is missing. The sample records about 100,000 clones, around 85% being singletons. The specimen was PBMCs. These receptors all stem from a man between 25 and 39 years old in good health and CMV-seronegative. Each CDR3 is given with its conserved first and last residue. Each record gives: clone size, D gene, J gene, V gene, CDR3 DNA, CDR3 protein. A D gene is named only where the DNA matches it firmly. Clone size is shown for a subset of rows, as once, few, many or a class of expanded clone.

once TRBD1 TRBJ2-1 TRBV7-2 TGTGCCAGCAGCGGAGACAGGGGATCCTACAATGAGCAGTTCTTC CASSGDRGSYNEQFF
. TRBD2 TRBJ2-1 TRBV9 TGTGCCAGCAGCCTTAGCGGGAGGGCCGAAAATGAGCAGTTCTTC CASSLSGRAENEQFF
. . TRBJ2-1 TRBV6-5 TGTGCCAGCAGTTATATCCCGACAGGTTACAATGAGCAGTTCTTC CASSYIPTGYNEQFF
. TRBD1 TRBJ2-1 TRBV5-5 TGTGCCAGCACCTGGGGGACAGGGGGTTTTAATGAGCAGTTCTTC CASTWGTGGFNEQFF
. . TRBJ1-5 TRBV5-8 TGTGCCAGCAGCCCAAGGACAGGCAATCAGCCCCAGCATTTT CASSPRTGNQPQHF
. . TRBJ2-3 TRBV28 TGTGCCAGCAGTCTCAGGGGTACAGATACGCAGTATTTT CASSLRGTDTQYF
. TRBD2 TRBJ2-1 TRBV6-5 TGTGCCAGCAGCCGACGGACTAGCGGGAGAGGTGAGCAGTTCTTC CASSRRTSGRGEQFF
few . TRBJ1-2 TRBV30 TGTGCCTGGATCTCGGGATGGGGCTATGGCTACACCTTC CAWISGWGYGYTF
. TRBD1 TRBJ1-4 TRBV4-1 TGCGCCAGCAGCGACAGGGGTTCAACTAATGAAAAACTGTTTTTT CASSDRGSTNEKLFF
. . TRBJ2-7 TRBV19 TGTGCCAGTAGTACAAACAGGGAATACGAGCAGTACTTC CASSTNREYEQYF
few TRBD2 TRBJ2-1 TRBV28 TGTGCCAGCAGACCCCCCGGTAGCGGGCTTTACAATGAGCAGTTCTTC CASRPPGSGLYNEQFF
few . TRBJ2-1 TRBV6-4 TGTGCCAGCAGAGCGGACCAACGCGATGAGCAGTTCTTC CASRADQRDEQFF
. TRBD2 TRBJ2-5 TRBV5-1 TGCGCCAGCAGCTTTTCTAGCGGGCGTGAAGGGAAAGAGACCCAGTACTTC CASSFSSGREGKETQYF
. TRBD2 TRBJ2-3 TRBV29-1 TGCAGCGCCGGGACTAGCGGGGGCCTGCAGACACCCACAGATACGCAGTATTTT CSAGTSGGLQTPTDTQYF
. . TRBJ2-7 TRBV7-9 TGTGCCAGCAGCCCCCCCTGGTCAGGGGCGATTTACGAGCAGTACTTC CASSPPWSGAIYEQYF
once TRBD1 TRBJ1-1 TRBV11-2 TGTGCCAGCAGCTTTCAAACGCAAAGGGGGCTCTACACTGAAGCTTTCTTT CASSFQTQRGLYTEAFF
. . TRBJ2-2 TRBV25-1 TGTGCCAGCAGTGAACAGGGGGGTTACGCCGGGGAGCTGTTTTTT CASSEQGGYAGELFF
. TRBD1 TRBJ1-6 TRBV5-1 TGCGCCAGCACCCAGACAGGGGCTGGTAATTCACCCCTCCACTTT CASTQTGAGNSPLHF
. TRBD2 TRBJ2-1 TRBV4-1 TGCGCCAGCAGCCAAGATCCTGCTAGCGGGAGCCCCTCCTACAATGAGCAGTTCTTC CASSQDPASGSPSYNEQFF
. . TRBJ1-2 TRBV28 TGTGCCAGCAGTCCTATCCCCGTTCCTTATGGCTACACCTTC CASSPIPVPYGYTF
few TRBD1 TRBJ1-5 TRBV14 TGTGCCAGCAGCCCTTGCTCCGGGACAGGGGCGAATCAGCCCCAGCATTTT CASSPCSGTGANQPQHF
. . TRBJ2-7 TRBV11-2 TGTGCCAGCAGCCGGAGAGACGGCCCCTACGAGCAGTACTTC CASSRRDGPYEQYF
few TRBD2 TRBJ2-1 TRBV4-2 TGTGCCAGCAGCCAAGCGCTCTTAGCGGGCTCCTACAATGAGCAGTTCTTC CASSQALLAGSYNEQFF
few TRBD1 TRBJ2-3 TRBV25-1 TGTGCCAGCAGTGGGGGACAGGGGATAGGTACAGATACGCAGTATTTT CASSGGQGIGTDTQYF
. TRBD1 TRBJ1-2 TRBV30 TGTGCCTGGAGTGTACAGGGGGTTCGGTATGGCTACACCTTC CAWSVQGVRYGYTF
. TRBD1 TRBJ2-7 TRBV19 TGTGCCAGTAGTATCCGACAGGGCTACGAGCAGTACTTC CASSIRQGYEQYF
. . TRBJ1-4 TRBV4-1 TGCGCCAGCAGCCCCTCCGAGGCCAATAATGAAAAACTGTTTTTT CASSPSEANNEKLFF